Listed here are 11 T cell receptor beta chains from one sample, sequenced in a study of OX40 agonist ivuxolimab in advanced cancers. TCRdb's copy holds only in-frame clones and misses some; the assay was immunoSEQ multiplex PCR. Of roughly 76,000 clones in the sample, approximately 83% were seen once. The specimen was CD4+ or CD8+ T cells sorted from blood, collected in a trial of the OX40 agonist ivuxolimab. These receptors all stem from an adult with an advanced solid tumor such as melanoma, head and neck, liver or kidney cancer.

This clone was detected only once. V is TRBV19 and J is TRBJ2-1, with TRBD1 matching 9 bases. This CDR3 has 14 residues. Germline V gene sequence: CDR1 LNHDA, CDR2 SQIVND (reference sequence). J lost 9 bases, V lost 5 bases, and 8 bases had no gene match. The CDR3 spells CASSQVGQGIEQFF. As DNA, the CDR3 is TGTGCCAGTAGTCAGGTGGGACAGGGCATTGAGCAGTTCTTC.

The chain uses TRBV5-1 and TRBJ2-2; D unresolved. The CDR3 spans 14 residues. Germline lookup yields CDR1 SGHRS and CDR2 YFSETQ. The germline V and J ends were trimmed by 0 bases and 5 bases, with 8 bases remaining between them. CDR3 sequence (DNA): TGCGCCAGCAGCTTGGGCCTCCAGACCGGGGAGCTGTTTTTT. This sequence encodes CASSLGLQTGELFF.

In this sample, this clone turned up once. The chain is built from TRBV6-1 and TRBJ1-2, with D maybe TRBD1 (5 bases). Germline-derived CDR1 and CDR2 are MNHNS and SASEGT. This CDR3 contains 14 residues. Between the trimmed V and J ends, which lost 1 base and 3 bases, there was a span of 9 bases. The CDR3 region has the DNA TGTGCCAGCAGTGAAGGCGCCAGGGACTATGGCTACACCTTC. The encoded protein is CASSEGARDYGYTF.

V usage is TRBV5-1 and J usage is TRBJ2-1, with D perhaps being TRBD1 or TRBD2 (6 bases each). This CDR3 has 15 residues. CDR1 is SGHRS, CDR2 YFSETQ, per germline. V gave up 4 bases and J gave up 0 bases, with 11 bases separating them. The CDR3 spells CASSPEGGSYNEQFF. CDR3 bases: TGCGCCAGCAGCCCGGAGGGGGGCTCCTACAATGAGCAGTTCTTC.

This chain connects TRBV2 to TRBJ2-7; possible D gene TRBD2, 6 bases. Germline V gene sequence: CDR1 SNHLY, CDR2 FYNNEI. Trimming left V 8 bases short and J 0 bases short, with 14 bases between. The CDR3 contains 14 residues. CDR3 loop: CASAGTGSSYEQYF. In nucleotides, the CDR3 is TGTGCCAGCGCTGGGACTGGGAGCTCCTACGAGCAGTACTTC.

The chain carries TRBV5-8 and TRBJ2-2; 11 bases line up with TRBD1. Germline V gene sequence: CDR1 SGHTS, CDR2 YDEGEE. V dropped 0 bases and J dropped 2; count of bases not matched to a gene: 0. The CDR3 is made up of 16 amino acids. The CDR3 region has the DNA TGTGCCAGCAGCTTGGGGACAGGGGGCAACACCGGGGAGCTGTTTTTT. It is translated as CASSLGTGGNTGELFF.

This chain uses TRBV6-5 with TRBJ1-2; no clear D. CDR3 size: 14 residues. Germline V gene lookup returns CDR1 MNHEY and CDR2 SVGAGI. Deletions cut 6 bases from V and 4 bases from J, with 15 bases between. The CDR3 loop is CASRAGDGSYGYTF. The DNA for the CDR3 is TGTGCCAGCAGGGCTGGGGATGGTAGCTATGGCTACACCTTC.

V and J are TRBV18 and TRBJ1-1; 9 nucleotides agree with TRBD1. Germline CDR1 is KGHSH and CDR2 is LQKENI. V lost 5 bases, J lost 1 base, and 8 bases stayed unmatched. This CDR3 has 16 amino acids. The CDR3 sequence: CASSEQGAFSNTEAFF. The CDR3 region has the DNA TGTGCCAGCTCAGAACAGGGGGCATTCTCGAACACTGAAGCTTTCTTT.

The V gene is TRBV18, the J gene TRBJ2-5; unclear D gene. The CDR3 is 15 amino acids. Per germline, CDR1 KGHSH and CDR2 LQKENI. V dropped 1 base and J dropped 3 bases, with 12 bases sitting between them. Here the CDR3 DNA reads TGTGCCAGCTCACCACAGGTAGAAGCTAAAGAGACCCAGTACTTC. Protein sequence: CASSPQVEAKETQYF.

This CDR3 is CASSIEETAWNEQFF. For the CDR3, the DNA is TGTGCCAGTAGTATAGAGGAGACAGCTTGGAATGAGCAGTTCTTC. The rearrangement uses TRBV19 and TRBJ2-1; TRBD1 is a possible D gene (5 bases). The CDR3 sequence is 15 residues long. V was shortened by 0 bases and J by 7 bases, with 13 bases between the two germline ends. Per germline, CDR1 LNHDA and CDR2 SQIVND (reference sequence).

In nucleotides, the CDR3 is TGTGCCAGCAGTTTATCTGCGGGGGGTCAGTTTGGTACGCAGTATTTT. Amino acid sequence: CASSLSAGGQFGTQYF. V gene TRBV27 combines with J gene TRBJ2-3; the match to TRBD2 covers 8 bases. V dropped 0 bases and J dropped 8; count of bases not matched to a gene: 10. Germline lookup yields CDR1 MNHEY and CDR2 SMNVEV (reference sequence). The CDR3 length is 16 residues.